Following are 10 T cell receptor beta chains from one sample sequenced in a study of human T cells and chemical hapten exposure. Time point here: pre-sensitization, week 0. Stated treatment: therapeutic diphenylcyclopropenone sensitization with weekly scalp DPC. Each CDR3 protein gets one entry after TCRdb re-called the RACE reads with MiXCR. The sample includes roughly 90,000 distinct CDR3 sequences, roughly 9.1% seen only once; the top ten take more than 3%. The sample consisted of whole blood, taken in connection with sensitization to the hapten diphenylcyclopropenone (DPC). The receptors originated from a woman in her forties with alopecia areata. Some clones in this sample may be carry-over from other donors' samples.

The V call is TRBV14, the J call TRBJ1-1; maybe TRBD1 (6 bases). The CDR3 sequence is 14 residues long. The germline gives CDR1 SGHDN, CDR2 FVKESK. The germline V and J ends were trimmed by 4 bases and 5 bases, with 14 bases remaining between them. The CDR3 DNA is TGTGCCAGCAGCCTGACCACAGGGCAAACTGAAGCTTTCTTT. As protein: CASSLTTGQTEAFF.

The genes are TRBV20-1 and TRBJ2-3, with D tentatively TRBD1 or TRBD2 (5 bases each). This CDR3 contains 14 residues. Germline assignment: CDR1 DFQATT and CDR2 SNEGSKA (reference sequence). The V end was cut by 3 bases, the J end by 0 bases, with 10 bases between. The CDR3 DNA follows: TGCAGTGCTAGTGGGGGATCTAGCACAGATACGCAGTATTTT. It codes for CSASGGSSTDTQYF.

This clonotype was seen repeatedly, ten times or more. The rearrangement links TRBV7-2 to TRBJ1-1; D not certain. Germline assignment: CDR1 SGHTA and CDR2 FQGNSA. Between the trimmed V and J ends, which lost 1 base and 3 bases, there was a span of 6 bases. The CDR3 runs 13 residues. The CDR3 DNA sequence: TGTGCCAGCAGCTTAGATCGGGACACTGAAGCTTTCTTT. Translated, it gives CASSLDRDTEAFF.

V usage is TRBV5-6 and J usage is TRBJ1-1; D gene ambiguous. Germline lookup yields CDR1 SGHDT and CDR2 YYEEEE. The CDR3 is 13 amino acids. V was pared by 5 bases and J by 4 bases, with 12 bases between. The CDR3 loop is CASSPQEGTEAFF. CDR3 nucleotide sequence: TGTGCCAGCAGTCCGCAGGAGGGCACTGAAGCTTTCTTT.

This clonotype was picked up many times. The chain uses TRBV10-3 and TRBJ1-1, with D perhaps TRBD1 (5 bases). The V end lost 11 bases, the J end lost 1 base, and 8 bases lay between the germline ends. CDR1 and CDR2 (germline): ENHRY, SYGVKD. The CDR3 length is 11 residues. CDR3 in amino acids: CAVGQNTEAFF. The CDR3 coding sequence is TGTGCCGTCGGACAGAACACTGAAGCTTTCTTT.

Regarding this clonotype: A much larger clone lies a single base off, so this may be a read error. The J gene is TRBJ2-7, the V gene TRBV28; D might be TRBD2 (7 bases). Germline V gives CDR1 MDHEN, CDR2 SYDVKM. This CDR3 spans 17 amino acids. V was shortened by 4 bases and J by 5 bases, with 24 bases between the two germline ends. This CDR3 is CASSSWGGLKAYDEQYF. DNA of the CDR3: TGTGCCAGCAGTTCCTGGGGGGGCCTAAAAGCCTACGACGAGCAGTACTTC.

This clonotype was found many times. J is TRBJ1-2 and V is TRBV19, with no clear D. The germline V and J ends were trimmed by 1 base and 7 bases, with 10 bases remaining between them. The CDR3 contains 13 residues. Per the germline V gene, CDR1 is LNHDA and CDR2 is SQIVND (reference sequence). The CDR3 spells CASSIAHLGGYTF. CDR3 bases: TGTGCCAGTAGTATAGCCCACTTGGGTGGCTACACCTTC.

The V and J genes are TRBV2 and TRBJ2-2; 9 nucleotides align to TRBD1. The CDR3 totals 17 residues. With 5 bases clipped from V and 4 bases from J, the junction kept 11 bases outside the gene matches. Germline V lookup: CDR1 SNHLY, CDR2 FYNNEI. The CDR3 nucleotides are TGTGCCAGCAGTCCCCCGGGACAGGGACCGGGCACCGGGGAGCTGTTTTTT. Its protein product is CASSPPGQGPGTGELFF.

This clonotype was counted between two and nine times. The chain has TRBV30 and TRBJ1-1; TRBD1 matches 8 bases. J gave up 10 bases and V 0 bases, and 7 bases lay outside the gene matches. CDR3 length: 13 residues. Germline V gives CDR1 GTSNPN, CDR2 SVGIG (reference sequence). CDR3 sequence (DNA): TGTGCCTGGAGTGTACTTTCAGGGGGCCCAGCTTTCTTT. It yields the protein CAWSVLSGGPAFF.

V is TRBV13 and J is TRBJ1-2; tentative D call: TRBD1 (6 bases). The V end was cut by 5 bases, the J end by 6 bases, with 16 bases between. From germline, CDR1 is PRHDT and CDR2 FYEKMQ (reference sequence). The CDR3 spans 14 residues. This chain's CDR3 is CASSRDILQDGYTF. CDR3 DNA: TGTGCCAGCAGCCGGGACATACTTCAGGATGGCTACACCTTC. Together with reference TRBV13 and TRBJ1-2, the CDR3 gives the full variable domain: AAGVIQSPRHLIKEKRETATLKCYPIPRHDTVYWYQQGPGQDPQFLISFYEKMQSDKGSIPDRFSAQQFSDYHSELNMSSLELGDSALYFCASSRDILQDGYTFGSGTRLTVV.